One sample yielded the 26 T cell receptor beta chains listed below, sequenced in a study of T cell repertoires in cytomegalovirus infection. No antigen has been assigned to these receptors. TCRdb reprocessed the reads via MiXCR and lists one record per CDR3 protein. The sample yields 750,000 to 950,000 distinct CDR3 sequences, 25% to 35% seen once. The source was cultured CD8+ T cells from PBMCs, collected from culture after CMV antigen stimulation. These receptors came from a human donor in good health (CMV status not recorded). Some clones in this sample may be carry-over from other donors' samples.

The V call is TRBV2, the J call TRBJ2-1, with 10 nucleotides matching TRBD1. The CDR3 covers 15 residues. Germline loops: CDR1 SNHLY, CDR2 FYNNEI. With 6 bases clipped from V and 9 bases from J, the junction kept 11 bases outside the gene matches. The CDR3 coding sequence is TGTGCCAGCAGACATCCGGGACAGGGGATTCGTGAGCAGTTCTTC. It is translated as CASRHPGQGIREQFF.

This clonotype appeared once. The V and J genes are TRBV5-1 and TRBJ2-7; 15 bases map to TRBD2. The CDR3 is made up of 19 amino acids. Germline trimming cut 1 base from V and 0 bases from J; bases unmatched to any gene: 8. Germline-derived CDR1 and CDR2 are SGHRS and YFSETQ. DNA for the CDR3: TGCGCCAGCAGCTTGTCCCCCGGGACTAGCGGGGGGACCTCCTACGAGCAGTACGTC. Translation: CASSLSPGTSGGTSYEQYV.

V gene TRBV6-2 or TRBV6-3 combines with J gene TRBJ1-1, with TRBD1 as a possible D gene (5 bases). The CDR3 contains 11 residues. Per germline, CDR1 MNHEY and CDR2 SVGEGT. Trimming removed 6 bases at V and 8 bases at J, with 10 bases between. CDR3 sequence (DNA): TGTGCCAGCAGCAGACAGTTCGAAGCTTTCTTT. Protein product: CASSRQFEAFF.

About this clonotype itself: One end of the junction varies from germline; a read error may be responsible. This rearrangement joins TRBV7-7 to TRBJ2-3; no clear D. CDR3 size: 17 residues. Germline assignment: CDR1 SSHAT and CDR2 FNYEAQ (reference sequence). CDR3 DNA: TGTGCTAGCAGCGTAGTCCGCCGGATAAAAGAAACAGATACGCAGTATTTT. It encodes CASSVVRRIKETDTQYF.

This clonotype was picked up a small number of times. This rearrangement joins TRBV7-6 to TRBJ1-5; D is unresolved. The CDR3 extends over 18 amino acids. The ends were cut back, 1 base at V and 3 bases at J, with 19 bases in the middle. The germline V gene encodes CDR1 SGHVS and CDR2 FNYEAQ. The CDR3 loop is CASSLVASPGPANQPQHF. CDR3 nucleotides: TGTGCCAGCAGCTTAGTAGCCAGCCCAGGTCCCGCCAATCAGCCCCAGCATTTT. The variable domain in full, completed from reference TRBV7-6 and TRBJ1-5, reads GAGVSQSPRYKVTKRGQDVALRCDPISGHVSLYWYRQALGQGPEFLTYFNYEAQQDKSGLPNDRFSAERPEGSISTLTIQRTEQRDSAMYRCASSLVASPGPANQPQHFGDGTRLSIL.

The V gene is TRBV4-3, the J gene TRBJ1-5; possibly TRBD1 for D (6 bases). Germline-derived CDR1 and CDR2 are LGHNA and YSLEER. CDR3 length equals 16 residues. The germline V and J ends were trimmed by 4 bases and 1 base, with 14 bases remaining between them. CDR3 sequence (DNA): TGCGCCAGCAGCCCGACCGCGGGGGGCAGCAATCAGCCCCAGCATTTT. This encodes CASSPTAGGSNQPQHF.

The rearrangement links TRBV12-3 or TRBV12-4 to TRBJ2-1; D possibly matches TRBD1 or TRBD2 (5 bases each). This CDR3 spans 14 amino acids. Trimming pared 3 bases from V and 3 bases from J, leaving 9 bases between. The DNA of the CDR3 is TGTGCCAGCAGTTTTAGGGACGGCTACAATGAGCAGTTCTTC. This translates into CASSFRDGYNEQFF.

This clonotype was recorded a few times. The chain combines TRBV6-6 with TRBJ2-5; 7 bases match TRBD1. The CDR3 runs 15 residues. V gave up 2 bases and J gave up 2 bases; unmatched junction bases: 5. Germline CDR1 reads MNHNY; CDR2 reads SVGAGI (reference sequence). The CDR3 nucleotides read TGTGCCAGCAGTTACCGTAGGGACAGACAAGAGACCCAGTACTTC. Translating it yields CASSYRRDRQETQYF.

The chain recombines TRBV15 with TRBJ1-1; D is uncertain. The V end lost 0 bases, the J end lost 1 base, and 9 bases lay between the germline ends. The CDR3 covers 15 residues. Germline values: CDR1 LNHNV, CDR2 YYDKDF (reference sequence). The CDR3 loop is CATSRDRSPNTEAFF. For the CDR3, the DNA is TGTGCCACCAGCAGAGATCGTTCCCCGAACACTGAAGCTTTCTTT.

The sample holds one count of this clonotype. V usage is TRBV29-1 and J usage is TRBJ1-3; TRBD1 might be the D (5 bases). The V end was cut by 3 bases, the J end by 3 bases, with 9 bases between. The CDR3 consists of 13 residues. Germline V gene lookup returns CDR1 SQVTM and CDR2 ANQGSEA. CDR3 in DNA: TGCAGCGTTGACGGGGGAGGTGGAAACACCATATATTTT. Amino acids: CSVDGGGGNTIYF.

This clonotype came up a few times. V and J are TRBV6-2 or TRBV6-3 and TRBJ1-5; 12 bases match TRBD1. The CDR3 has 15 residues. Per germline, CDR1 MNHEY and CDR2 SVGEGT. Trimming removed 7 bases from V and 6 bases from J; junction bases left unmatched: 7. This CDR3 is CASNLGTGGRQPQHF. Written as DNA, the CDR3 is TGTGCCAGCAACCTGGGGACAGGGGGCCGTCAGCCCCAGCATTTT.

This clonotype was counted once. The rearrangement joins TRBV28 to TRBJ2-1; D unclear. CDR1 is MDHEN, CDR2 SYDVKM, per germline. The CDR3 runs 14 residues. V was pared by 3 bases and J by 4 bases, with 10 bases between. The CDR3 nucleotides are TGTGCCAGCAGTTTGCTCAGCATTTACAATGAGCAGTTCTTC. Its translation: CASSLLSIYNEQFF.

The gene calls are TRBV12-3 or TRBV12-4 and TRBJ1-4; D is uncertain. CDR3 length equals 17 residues. Trimming removed 2 bases at V and 13 bases at J, with 26 bases between. In DNA form, the CDR3 reads TGTGCCAGCAGTTTAAGATCGGGAATTGCCGTTAATGAGGGACTGTTTTTT. Its protein is CASSLRSGIAVNEGLFF.

On this clonotype itself: One end of the junction does not line up with germline, which may come from a read error. V is TRBV5-4 and J is TRBJ1-1; the D is unclear. Germline-derived CDR1 and CDR2 are SGHNT and YYREEE (reference sequence). CDR3 size: 16 residues. Written as DNA, the CDR3 is TGTACCAGCAGCCCCGCAGAGGTTGGAGAGGGCACTGAAGCTTTCTTT. Translated: CTSSPAEVGEGTEAFF.

The CDR3 bases are TGTGCCAGCAGTGAAAGCCAGGCAACTAAATACAATGAGCAGTTCTTC. Protein product: CASSESQATKYNEQFF. The chain joins TRBV2 to TRBJ2-1; D uncertain. Germline V lookup: CDR1 SNHLY, CDR2 FYNNEI. The CDR3 contains 16 residues. Deletions cut 2 bases from V and 4 bases from J, with 15 bases between.

The rearrangement links TRBV15 to TRBJ2-7; 10 positions match TRBD1. Germline V gene data show CDR1 as LNHNV and CDR2 as YYDKDF (reference sequence). This CDR3 has 16 residues. Losses at the gene ends were 0 bases for V and 3 bases for J; bases not matched to a gene: 5. This chain's CDR3 is CATSRDWGTGDYEQYF. CDR3 DNA sequence: TGTGCCACCAGCAGAGATTGGGGGACAGGGGACTACGAGCAGTACTTC. The full variable domain, rest sourced from reference TRBV15 and TRBJ2-7, is DAMVIQNPRYQVTQFGKPVTLSCSQTLNHNVMYWYQQKSSQAPKLLFHYYDKDFNNEADTPDNFQSRRPNTSFCFLDIRSPGLGDTAMYLCATSRDWGTGDYEQYFGPGTRLTVT.

This clonotype showed up just a few times. The CDR3 DNA reads TGTGCCAGCAGCCAAGATCTCCAAGGGGGCGGCACAGATACGCAGTATTTT. Amino acid sequence: CASSQDLQGGGTDTQYF. This chain uses TRBV4-2 with TRBJ2-3; the match to TRBD1 covers 7 bases. CDR1 LGHNA and CDR2 YNFKEQ come from the germline V gene. V shed 0 bases and J 1 base; nucleotides not matched to a gene: 7. The CDR3 extends over 17 amino acids.

This clonotype has only a few counts. This sequence joins TRBV6-6 and TRBJ1-2; TRBD1 might be the D (5 bases). The ends were cut back, 7 bases at V and 2 bases at J, with 17 bases in the middle. The germline CDR1 and CDR2 sequences are MNHNY and SVGAGI (reference sequence). The CDR3 covers 15 residues. Here the CDR3 DNA reads TGTGCCAGCACCCTCAACGAGGCAGGGAACTATGGCTACACCTTC. Its translation: CASTLNEAGNYGYTF.

The chain links TRBV5-6 to TRBJ1-1; D might be TRBD1 (6 bases). With 7 bases removed from V and 3 bases from J, the gap between germline ends came to 16 bases. This CDR3 is built from 14 residues. Per germline, CDR1 SGHDT and CDR2 YYEEEE. The CDR3: CASSYRGRHTEAFF. DNA of the CDR3: TGTGCCAGCTCCTATCGGGGGCGCCACACTGAAGCTTTCTTT.

This clonotype has a handful of counts. This chain links TRBV12-5 with TRBJ2-3, with D possibly matching TRBD2 (6 bases). CDR3 length: 14 amino acids. Germline loops: CDR1 LGHNT, CDR2 FRNRAP. Trimming removed 5 bases at V and 3 bases at J, with 12 bases between. This CDR3 is CASGQFLATDTQYF. The CDR3 DNA follows: TGTGCTAGTGGTCAATTTCTAGCGACAGATACGCAGTATTTT.

The table lists this clonotype with a few counts. This chain joins TRBV7-9 and TRBJ1-3; D is undetermined. The CDR3 consists of 12 residues. V lost 3 bases to trimming and J lost 4 bases, with 4 bases between them. Germline CDR1 is SEHNR and CDR2 is FQNEAQ (reference sequence). The CDR3: CASSFFGNTIYF. The CDR3 DNA follows: TGTGCCAGCAGCTTCTTCGGAAACACCATATATTTT.

The CDR3 here is CASSLTSGGGGELFF. For the CDR3, the DNA is TGTGCCAGCAGTTTGACTAGCGGGGGAGGCGGGGAGCTGTTTTTT. This rearrangement joins TRBV27 to TRBJ2-2, with 12 bases that match TRBD2. The CDR3 is 15 amino acids. CDR1 is MNHEY, CDR2 SMNVEV, per germline (reference sequence). V lost 3 bases to trimming and J lost 7 bases; unmatched junction nucleotides: 3.

The chain combines TRBV27 with TRBJ1-2, with 9 bases identical to TRBD1. V shed 5 bases, J shed 4 bases, and the junction held 5 bases outside the gene matches. Germline CDR1 and CDR2: MNHEY and SMNVEV (reference sequence). This CDR3 contains 14 residues. DNA for the CDR3: TGTGCCAGCAGTCTGACAGGGGGTCCCTATGGCTACACCTTC. Translating gives CASSLTGGPYGYTF.

The CDR3 DNA sequence: TGTGCCAGCCCAACCGAGCGGGGGACCACAGATACGCAGTATTTT. This encodes CASPTERGTTDTQYF. This chain connects TRBV2 to TRBJ2-3, with 8 nucleotides matching TRBD2. The V and J ends lost 8 bases and 2 bases, in that order; junction bases with no gene match: 9. The V gene's germline CDR1 is SNHLY and CDR2 FYNNEI. The length of the CDR3 is 15 residues.

The rearrangement links TRBV4-2 to TRBJ2-6; D not certain. The V and J ends lost 3 bases and 4 bases respectively, with 10 bases between them. From germline, CDR1 is LGHNA and CDR2 YNFKEQ. The length of the CDR3 is 15 residues. CDR3: CASSQTIWGANVLTF. In DNA, the CDR3 is TGTGCCAGCAGCCAGACCATCTGGGGGGCCAACGTCCTGACTTTC.

The sample holds a few counts of this clonotype. This sequence joins TRBV6-2 or TRBV6-3 and TRBJ2-7; TRBD2 matches 9 bases. Germline V gene sequence: CDR1 MNHEY, CDR2 SVGEGT. J lost 2 bases, V lost 3 bases, and 8 bases had no gene match. There are 16 residues in the CDR3. The CDR3 spells CASSYSGLARTYEQYV. In DNA, the CDR3 is TGTGCCAGCAGTTATTCCGGACTAGCGCGAACCTACGAGCAGTACGTC.